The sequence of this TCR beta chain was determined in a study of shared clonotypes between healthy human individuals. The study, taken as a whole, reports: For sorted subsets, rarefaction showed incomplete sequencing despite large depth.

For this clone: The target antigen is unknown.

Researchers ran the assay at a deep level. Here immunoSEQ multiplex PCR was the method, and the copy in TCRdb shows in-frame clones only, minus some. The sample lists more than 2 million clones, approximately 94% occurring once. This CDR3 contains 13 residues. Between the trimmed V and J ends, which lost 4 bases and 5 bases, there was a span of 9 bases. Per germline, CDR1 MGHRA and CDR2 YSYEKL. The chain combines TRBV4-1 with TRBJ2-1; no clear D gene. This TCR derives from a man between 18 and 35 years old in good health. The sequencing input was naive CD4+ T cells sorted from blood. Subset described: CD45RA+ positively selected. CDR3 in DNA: TGCGCCAGCAGCCCAGGATGGCACAATGAGCAGTTCTTC. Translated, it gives CASSPGWHNEQFF.